The 18 T cell receptor beta chains given below trace back to one sample, sequenced in a study of blood T cell repertoires in COVID-19. TCRdb keeps only in-frame clones here, not all; method: immunoSEQ multiplex PCR. This table holds a few hundred thousand clones, 87% found once. Sequencing was carried out using PBMCs or T cells enriched from blood (not recorded which). Receptor source: a woman between 18 and 29 years old who had recovered from COVID-19.

J is TRBJ2-3 and V is TRBV27; 10 bases align to TRBD2. CDR3 length equals 14 residues. In germline, CDR1 is MNHEY, CDR2 SMNVEV (reference sequence). Trimming removed 6 bases from V and 0 bases from J; junction bases left unmatched: 0. The CDR3 nucleotides are TGTGCCAGCAGACTAGCGGGGAGCACAGATACGCAGTATTTT. Encoded protein: CASRLAGSTDTQYF.

The chain has TRBV5-1 and TRBJ1-3; 7 positions agree with TRBD1. The CDR3 loop spans 13 amino acids. The V and J ends lost 4 bases and 4 bases, in that order; junction bases with no gene match: 2. From germline, CDR1 is SGHRS and CDR2 YFSETQ. This chain's CDR3 is CASSQDRGNTIYF. CDR3 nucleotide sequence: TGCGCCAGCAGCCAGGACAGGGGAAACACCATATATTTT.

The rearrangement joins TRBV6-4 to TRBJ2-1, with 13 bases aligning to TRBD2. Per germline, CDR1 MRHNA and CDR2 SNTAGT. V shed 2 bases and J 13 bases; nucleotides not matched to a gene: 8. CDR3 length: 15 amino acids. The CDR3 sequence: CASSDERLAGGPQFF. CDR3 DNA: TGTGCCAGCAGTGACGAGCGACTAGCGGGAGGCCCCCAGTTCTTC.

The chain carries TRBV7-2 and TRBJ1-1; 7 nucleotides match TRBD1. J lost 7 bases, V lost 3 bases, and 5 bases had no gene match. The CDR3 sequence is 13 residues long. CDR1 is SGHTA, CDR2 FQGNSA, per germline. The CDR3 loop is CASSFTGVGEAFF. The DNA of the CDR3 is TGTGCCAGCAGCTTCACAGGGGTGGGTGAAGCTTTCTTT.

This chain uses TRBV3-1 (or the pseudogene TRBV3-2) with TRBJ1-2; D not resolved. The V and J ends lost 2 bases and 0 bases respectively, with 7 bases between them. Germline V gene lookup returns CDR1 LGHDT and CDR2 YNNKEL (reference sequence). CDR3 length: 14 residues. The CDR3 loop is CASSQYQANYGYTF. As DNA, the CDR3 is TGTGCCAGCAGCCAATACCAGGCTAACTATGGCTACACCTTC.

The CDR3 sequence is CASSQEQGENQPQHF. DNA of the CDR3: TGTGCCAGCAGTCAAGAACAGGGGGAGAATCAGCCCCAGCATTTT. The rearrangement joins TRBV2 to TRBJ1-5, with 8 bases identical to TRBD1. V trimming: 5 bases; J trimming: 4 bases; junction bases outside the gene matches: 7. The CDR3 spans 15 residues. Germline loops: CDR1 SNHLY, CDR2 FYNNEI.

The CDR3 coding sequence is TGTGCCATCACAGCGACAGGGATGAACACTGAAGCTTTCTTT. It specifies CAITATGMNTEAFF. The chain combines TRBV10-3 with TRBJ1-1, with TRBD1 matching 7 bases. Germline V CDR1 and CDR2: ENHRY, SYGVKD. The V and J ends lost 7 bases and 0 bases, in that order; junction bases with no gene match: 5. CDR3 length: 14 residues.

The count of this clone is one. The chain has TRBV18 and TRBJ1-5; maybe TRBD1 (6 bases). Deletions cut 5 bases from V and 7 bases from J, with 15 bases between. The CDR3 consists of 14 residues. Germline CDR1 reads KGHSH; CDR2 reads LQKENI. The CDR3 sequence is CASSGEYQGQPQHF. DNA for the CDR3: TGTGCCAGCTCAGGGGAATATCAGGGGCAGCCCCAGCATTTT.

This clone was recorded only once. The rearrangement links TRBV3-1 (or the pseudogene TRBV3-2) to TRBJ1-2; D is undetermined. The V and J ends lost 0 bases and 6 bases respectively, with 8 bases between them. Germline V gives CDR1 LGHDT, CDR2 YNNKEL (reference sequence). This CDR3 contains 13 residues. The CDR3 loop reads CASSQDHGDGYTF. The DNA for the CDR3 is TGTGCCAGCAGCCAAGATCACGGGGATGGCTACACCTTC.

The genes are TRBV6-5 and TRBJ1-1; no reliable D call. Per germline, CDR1 MNHEY and CDR2 SVGAGI. The CDR3 is 12 amino acids. Trimming shortened V by 7 bases and J by 0 bases, and 6 bases separated the two germline ends. CDR3 nucleotides: TGTGCCAGCAACAGATTGAACACTGAAGCTTTCTTT. It codes for CASNRLNTEAFF.

This clone came up once. The V call is TRBV7-2, the J call TRBJ1-6; D gene unclear. The V and J ends lost 5 bases and 4 bases respectively, with 9 bases between them. The CDR3 extends over 14 amino acids. Germline V gives CDR1 SGHTA, CDR2 FQGNSA. CDR3 DNA sequence: TGTGCCAGCAGCGAACGGGATTATAATTCACCCCTCCACTTT. Translated: CASSERDYNSPLHF.

The chain joins TRBV4-2 to TRBJ1-3; 9 positions agree with TRBD1. The germline V gene encodes CDR1 LGHNA and CDR2 YNFKEQ. J lost 2 bases, V lost 2 bases, and 4 bases had no gene match. The CDR3 is 16 amino acids. CDR3 sequence (DNA): TGTGCCAGCAGCCAAAGACAGGGGGTAGCTGGAAACACCATATATTTT. This gives the protein CASSQRQGVAGNTIYF.

Remarks on this clone: Other DNA sequences within the sample encode an identical CDR3. The V gene is TRBV6-5, the J gene TRBJ2-7, with a possible D match to TRBD1 (6 bases). The V gene lost 0 bases and the J gene lost 4 bases, with 7 bases spanning the gap. The CDR3 spans 13 residues. The germline V gene encodes CDR1 MNHEY and CDR2 SVGAGI. For the CDR3, the DNA is TGTGCCAGCAGTTACTCCAGGGGATACGAGCAGTACTTC. Residues: CASSYSRGYEQYF.

The chain carries TRBV27 and TRBJ2-6; tentatively, D is TRBD2 (6 bases). Germline values: CDR1 MNHEY, CDR2 SMNVEV (reference sequence). V was trimmed by 7 bases and J by 3 bases, leaving 10 bases between them. This CDR3 spans 14 amino acids. CDR3 protein: CASNGGDGANVLTF. The CDR3 region has the DNA TGTGCCAGCAACGGGGGTGATGGGGCCAACGTCCTGACTTTC.

The V call is TRBV4-3, the J call TRBJ1-2; D may be TRBD1 (5 bases). Trimming left V 6 bases short and J 4 bases short, with 15 bases between. CDR3 length: 14 amino acids. Looked up from germline, CDR1 is LGHNA and CDR2 is YSLEER. Here the CDR3 DNA reads TGCGCCAGCAGTCCGGGGGGTACGGGCTATGGCTACACCTTC. It yields the protein CASSPGGTGYGYTF.

Only a few counts were recorded for this clone. The sample holds other DNA sequences that translate to the same CDR3. The chain joins TRBV19 to TRBJ2-7; TRBD2 aligns across 7 bases. The CDR3 extends over 14 amino acids. The J segment lost 1 base and the V segment lost 4 bases, leaving 4 bases of the junction unmatched. Germline V gives CDR1 LNHDA, CDR2 SQIVND (reference sequence). The CDR3 bases are TGTGCCAGTAGTACGGCTAGCGGATCCTACGAGCAGTACTTC. It codes for CASSTASGSYEQYF. The full variable domain, its missing parts supplied by reference TRBV19 and TRBJ2-7, is DGGITQSPKYLFRKEGQNVTLSCEQNLNHDAMYWYRQDPGQGLRLIYYSQIVNDFQKGDIAEGYSVSREKKESFPLTVTSAQKNPTAFYLCASSTASGSYEQYFGPGTRLTVT.

Concerning this clone itself: Other DNA sequences from this sample encode an identical CDR3 as well. The chain recombines TRBV5-1 with TRBJ1-4; perhaps TRBD1 as D (5 bases). The CDR3 has 14 amino acids. V lost 0 bases and J lost 7, with 10 bases in between. Germline V gene data show CDR1 as SGHRS and CDR2 as YFSETQ. The CDR3 loop reads CASSLGQGGEKLFF. The CDR3 bases are TGCGCCAGCAGCTTGGGTCAGGGCGGTGAAAAACTGTTTTTT.

This chain links TRBV6-2 or TRBV6-3 with TRBJ2-2, with D possibly being TRBD2 (6 bases). The CDR3 has 15 amino acids. Germline values: CDR1 MNHEY, CDR2 SVGEGT. V was trimmed by 1 base and J by 6 bases, leaving 12 bases between them. The CDR3 DNA reads as TGTGCCAGCAGTTACTTGGGCGGGATCGCCGGGGAGCTGTTTTTT. It translates to CASSYLGGIAGELFF.